A selection of T cell receptor beta chains follows, all from one sample in a study of post-analysis software for immune sequencing data. Each CDR3 protein gets one entry after TCRdb re-called the PCR reads with MiXCR. This sample has more than 450,000 distinct CDR3 sequences; around a third occur once, and the top ten carry 6%. Input material: blood. These receptor sequences come from a girl younger than 18 with multiple sclerosis. Both conserved end residues are part of each CDR3. The order of the fields is CDR3 protein, CDR3 DNA, D gene, clone size, J gene, V gene. A D gene is named only where the DNA matches it firmly. Some rows mark clone size as missing; the rest say once, few, many or name a class of expanded clone.

cdr3_aa: CASSLDSASYGYTF
cdr3_nt: TGCGCCAGCAGCTTGGATTCAGCGAGTTATGGCTACACCTTC
d_call: .
clone_size: .
j_call: TRBJ1-2
v_call: TRBV5-1

cdr3_aa: CASSTGQVQETQYF
cdr3_nt: TGTGCCAGCAGTACCGGACAGGTTCAAGAGACCCAGTACTTC
d_call: TRBD1
clone_size: few
j_call: TRBJ2-5
v_call: TRBV28

cdr3_aa: CSAPGLGLGNEQFF
cdr3_nt: TGCAGCGCTCCGGGACTAGGTCTAGGCAATGAGCAGTTCTTC
d_call: TRBD2
clone_size: .
j_call: TRBJ2-1
v_call: TRBV29-1

cdr3_aa: CRVDRGRYEQYF
cdr3_nt: TGCAGAGTGGACAGGGGAAGGTACGAGCAGTACTTC
d_call: TRBD1
clone_size: .
j_call: TRBJ2-7
v_call: TRBV20-1

cdr3_aa: CASSLSGQGLYF
cdr3_nt: TGCGCCAGCAGCTTGAGCGGACAGGGCTTGTACTTC
d_call: TRBD1
clone_size: .
j_call: TRBJ2-7
v_call: TRBV5-1

cdr3_aa: CASSQGQIAFF
cdr3_nt: TGTGCCAGCAGTCAGGGACAGATAGCTTTCTTT
d_call: TRBD1
clone_size: few
j_call: TRBJ1-1
v_call: TRBV28

cdr3_aa: CASSFLRDLAYGYTF
cdr3_nt: TGTGCCAGCAGTTTCCTCAGGGACCTGGCCTATGGCTACACCTTC
d_call: .
clone_size: few
j_call: TRBJ1-2
v_call: TRBV27

cdr3_aa: CASSVDLAATYEQYF
cdr3_nt: TGTGCCAGCAGCGTAGATCTGGCAGCTACCTACGAGCAGTACTTC
d_call: .
clone_size: .
j_call: TRBJ2-7
v_call: TRBV9

cdr3_aa: CSATNGGAFGYTF
cdr3_nt: TGCAGTGCTACAAACGGGGGGGCATTCGGCTACACCTTC
d_call: .
clone_size: few
j_call: TRBJ1-2
v_call: TRBV20-1

cdr3_aa: CASRTAKAFF
cdr3_nt: TGTGCCAGCAGAACCGCCAAGGCTTTCTTT
d_call: .
clone_size: .
j_call: TRBJ1-1
v_call: TRBV6-7

cdr3_aa: CASSLGVPLTPYEQYF
cdr3_nt: TGCGCCAGCAGCTTGGGGGTCCCACTTACCCCCTACGAGCAGTACTTC
d_call: .
clone_size: .
j_call: TRBJ2-7
v_call: TRBV5-1

cdr3_aa: CATSRSGTGEETQYF
cdr3_nt: TGTGCCACCAGCAGGAGCGGAACAGGGGAAGAGACCCAGTACTTC
d_call: TRBD1
clone_size: few
j_call: TRBJ2-5
v_call: TRBV15

cdr3_aa: CASSPRTGVDYGYTF
cdr3_nt: TGTGCCAGCAGCCCCCGGACAGGGGTGGACTATGGCTACACCTTC
d_call: TRBD1
clone_size: .
j_call: TRBJ1-2
v_call: TRBV7-8

cdr3_aa: CASSLAGGPEAFF
cdr3_nt: TGCGCCAGCAGCTTGGCGGGCGGACCTGAAGCTTTCTTT
d_call: .
clone_size: .
j_call: TRBJ1-1
v_call: TRBV5-1

cdr3_aa: CSALQVTNEKLFF
cdr3_nt: TGCAGTGCCTTACAGGTCACTAATGAAAAACTGTTTTTT
d_call: .
clone_size: .
j_call: TRBJ1-4
v_call: TRBV20-1

cdr3_aa: CSVLTRGTAYGYTF
cdr3_nt: TGCAGCGTTCTAACTAGGGGGACAGCCTATGGCTACACCTTC
d_call: TRBD1
clone_size: few
j_call: TRBJ1-2
v_call: TRBV29-1

cdr3_aa: CASSDLEQHRQETQYF
cdr3_nt: TGTGCCAGCAGTGATCTCGAACAGCACCGTCAAGAGACCCAGTACTTC
d_call: .
clone_size: .
j_call: TRBJ2-5
v_call: TRBV25-1

cdr3_aa: CASTKAGSSYNEQFF
cdr3_nt: TGTGCCAGCACCAAAGCAGGGAGCTCCTACAATGAGCAGTTCTTC
d_call: .
clone_size: .
j_call: TRBJ2-1
v_call: TRBV7-8

cdr3_aa: CASSLASLVETQYF
cdr3_nt: TGTGCCAGCAGTTTAGCATCACTAGTAGAGACCCAGTACTTC
d_call: .
clone_size: few
j_call: TRBJ2-5
v_call: TRBV12-3/TRBV12-4

cdr3_aa: CASSPAAGRNAEAFF
cdr3_nt: TGCGCCAGCAGCCCGGCGGCCGGGAGGAATGCTGAAGCTTTCTTT
d_call: .
clone_size: .
j_call: TRBJ1-1
v_call: TRBV5-1

cdr3_aa: CASSPNRDQPQHF
cdr3_nt: TGCGCCAGCAGCCCAAACAGGGATCAGCCCCAGCATTTT
d_call: .
clone_size: .
j_call: TRBJ1-5
v_call: TRBV5-1

cdr3_aa: CASSPGTEDYGYTF
cdr3_nt: TGTGCCAGCAGCCCCGGGACAGAAGACTATGGCTACACCTTC
d_call: TRBD1
clone_size: .
j_call: TRBJ1-2
v_call: TRBV28

cdr3_aa: CASRTGSSPLHF
cdr3_nt: TGTGCCAGCAGGACAGGTAGCTCACCCCTCCACTTT
d_call: .
clone_size: few
j_call: TRBJ1-6
v_call: TRBV6-1

cdr3_aa: CASSQDGTGLGSEQFF
cdr3_nt: TGTGCCAGCAGCCAAGATGGGACAGGCCTGGGGAGTGAGCAGTTCTTC
d_call: TRBD1
clone_size: few
j_call: TRBJ2-1
v_call: TRBV14

cdr3_aa: CATSSTANRGYGYTF
cdr3_nt: TGTGCCACCAGCTCAACGGCCAACCGGGGTTATGGCTACACCTTC
d_call: .
clone_size: few
j_call: TRBJ1-2
v_call: TRBV15

cdr3_aa: CASSLPSPGPMRIEAFF
cdr3_nt: TGTGCCAGCAGCTTACCCTCCCCGGGACCCATGCGAATTGAAGCTTTCTTT
d_call: .
clone_size: few
j_call: TRBJ1-1
v_call: TRBV7-9

cdr3_aa: CSARSPSKGAYTEAFF
cdr3_nt: TGCAGTGCTAGATCCCCGAGCAAGGGGGCTTACACTGAAGCTTTCTTT
d_call: TRBD1
clone_size: few
j_call: TRBJ1-1
v_call: TRBV20-1

cdr3_aa: CASSEASGGPDTQYF
cdr3_nt: TGTGCCAGCAGTGAAGCTAGCGGGGGGCCAGATACGCAGTATTTT
d_call: TRBD2
clone_size: .
j_call: TRBJ2-3
v_call: TRBV6-1

cdr3_aa: CSARAKGRADTQYF
cdr3_nt: TGCAGTGCTAGGGCCAAGGGGAGGGCAGATACGCAGTATTTT
d_call: TRBD2
clone_size: .
j_call: TRBJ2-3
v_call: TRBV20-1

cdr3_aa: CSAQPSDSPPHEQFF
cdr3_nt: TGCAGTGCTCAGCCCTCGGACAGTCCCCCGCATGAGCAGTTCTTC
d_call: .
clone_size: many
j_call: TRBJ2-1
v_call: TRBV20-1

cdr3_aa: CATSGRRLGTAGQETQYF
cdr3_nt: TGTGCCACCAGTGGCCGCCGCCTTGGGACAGCCGGACAAGAGACCCAGTACTTC
d_call: TRBD1
clone_size: .
j_call: TRBJ2-5
v_call: TRBV24-1

cdr3_aa: CSARDEDMWETQYF
cdr3_nt: TGCAGTGCTAGAGACGAGGACATGTGGGAGACCCAGTACTTC
d_call: .
clone_size: .
j_call: TRBJ2-5
v_call: TRBV20-1

cdr3_aa: CSAGTQYSNQPQHF
cdr3_nt: TGCAGTGCTGGGACACAGTATAGCAATCAGCCCCAGCATTTT
d_call: .
clone_size: few
j_call: TRBJ1-5
v_call: TRBV20-1

cdr3_aa: CASSSRQGYNSPLHF
cdr3_nt: TGTGCCAGCAGTTCGAGACAGGGCTATAATTCACCCCTCCACTTT
d_call: TRBD1
clone_size: many
j_call: TRBJ1-6
v_call: TRBV2

cdr3_aa: CASSLGANTGELFF
cdr3_nt: TGTGCCAGCAGCTTAGGAGCGAACACCGGGGAGCTGTTTTTT
d_call: .
clone_size: many
j_call: TRBJ2-2
v_call: TRBV7-2

cdr3_aa: CASSSLWGLNQPQHF
cdr3_nt: TGTGCCAGCAGCTCCCTTTGGGGCCTCAATCAGCCCCAGCATTTT
d_call: .
clone_size: .
j_call: TRBJ1-5
v_call: TRBV7-2

cdr3_aa: CSARGGLAGEQTQYF
cdr3_nt: TGCAGTGCTAGAGGGGGACTAGCGGGGGAACAGACCCAGTACTTC
d_call: TRBD2
clone_size: .
j_call: TRBJ2-5
v_call: TRBV20-1

cdr3_aa: CASSLSGTRAQETQYF
cdr3_nt: TGTGCCAGCAGTCTCTCTGGGACTAGGGCACAAGAGACCCAGTACTTC
d_call: TRBD2
clone_size: .
j_call: TRBJ2-5
v_call: TRBV6-2/TRBV6-3

cdr3_aa: CSAGDGTTETQYF
cdr3_nt: TGCAGTGCGGGAGACGGGACTACGGAGACCCAGTACTTC
d_call: TRBD2
clone_size: .
j_call: TRBJ2-5
v_call: TRBV20-1

cdr3_aa: CSATMTGTPSDTQYF
cdr3_nt: TGCAGTGCCACCATGACCGGGACCCCATCCGATACGCAGTATTTT
d_call: .
clone_size: .
j_call: TRBJ2-3
v_call: TRBV20-1

cdr3_aa: CASGPDRVRMETQYF
cdr3_nt: TGCGCCAGCGGACCTGACAGGGTGAGGATGGAGACCCAGTACTTC
d_call: TRBD1
clone_size: .
j_call: TRBJ2-5
v_call: TRBV5-1

cdr3_aa: CSAPDLAGGETQYF
cdr3_nt: TGCAGTGCCCCGGACCTAGCGGGGGGGGAGACCCAGTACTTC
d_call: TRBD2
clone_size: few
j_call: TRBJ2-5
v_call: TRBV20-1

cdr3_aa: CASSLLWTGVEKLFF
cdr3_nt: TGTGCCAGCAGCCTCTTGTGGACAGGGGTTGAAAAACTGTTTTTT
d_call: TRBD1
clone_size: .
j_call: TRBJ1-4
v_call: TRBV14

cdr3_aa: CATSSFGTPPNEQFF
cdr3_nt: TGTGCCACCAGCAGTTTCGGGACTCCGCCCAATGAGCAGTTCTTC
d_call: .
clone_size: .
j_call: TRBJ2-1
v_call: TRBV15

cdr3_aa: CAISESQGTLQETQYF
cdr3_nt: TGTGCCATCAGTGAGTCCCAGGGGACACTCCAAGAGACCCAGTACTTC
d_call: .
clone_size: .
j_call: TRBJ2-5
v_call: TRBV10-3

cdr3_aa: CASSAGTTGQPQHF
cdr3_nt: TGCGCCAGCAGCGCCGGGACAACGGGACAGCCCCAGCATTTT
d_call: .
clone_size: few
j_call: TRBJ1-5
v_call: TRBV5-1

cdr3_aa: CASSDITGTNTDTQYF
cdr3_nt: TGTGCCAGCAGTGATATCACAGGGACGAACACAGATACGCAGTATTTT
d_call: .
clone_size: .
j_call: TRBJ2-3
v_call: TRBV25-1

cdr3_aa: CATVGPHYGYTF
cdr3_nt: TGTGCCACGGTCGGGCCCCACTATGGCTACACCTTC
d_call: .
clone_size: few
j_call: TRBJ1-2
v_call: TRBV10-3

cdr3_aa: CSARWGAGGLNEQFF
cdr3_nt: TGCAGTGCTAGGTGGGGAGCGGGGGGACTTAATGAGCAGTTCTTC
d_call: TRBD2
clone_size: .
j_call: TRBJ2-1
v_call: TRBV20-1

cdr3_aa: CASSSPTPSTDTQYF
cdr3_nt: TGTGCCAGCAGCTCCCCTACTCCTAGCACAGATACGCAGTATTTT
d_call: .
clone_size: few
j_call: TRBJ2-3
v_call: TRBV11-2

cdr3_aa: CASSKDSGGWSQYF
cdr3_nt: TGCGCCAGCAGCAAGGACAGCGGTGGGTGGTCCCAGTACTTC
d_call: .
clone_size: few
j_call: TRBJ2-5
v_call: TRBV5-1